This TCR beta chain was sequenced for a study of OX40 agonist ivuxolimab in advanced cancers. For the study at large: Patients were dosed intravenously with ivuxolimab at 0.01 to 10 mg/kg every 2 weeks. Earlier treatment with anti-PD-1, anti-PD-L1 or anti-CTLA-4 was permitted, and roughly 40% had received some.

Samples were taken at baseline and on day 1 of cycles 4 and 7. The table lists this clone with a count of one. Its antigen is unidentified. General study results and limits: Certain nonresponders additionally had low normalized T-cell clonal expansion.

The protocol was immunoSEQ multiplex PCR, while the TCRdb copy is restricted to in-frame clones and leaves out a portion. The table shows 63,000 or so clones, with about four fifths occurring only once. This sample comprised CD4+ or CD8+ T cells sorted from blood, obtained in a trial of the OX40 agonist ivuxolimab. The clonotype originates from an adult with an advanced solid tumor such as melanoma, head and neck, liver or kidney cancer.

The CDR3 region has the DNA TGTGCCAGCAGTTTCCGGGGCAGCAGCTCCTACAATGAGCAGTTCTTC. Translation gives CASSFRGSSSYNEQFF. The chain joins TRBV27 to TRBJ2-1; D is perhaps TRBD1 or TRBD2 (5 bases each). V lost 3 bases and J 0 bases, leaving 12 bases between the germline ends. This CDR3 spans 16 amino acids. Germline lookup yields CDR1 MNHEY and CDR2 SMNVEV (reference sequence).